The 29 T cell receptor beta chains given below trace back to one sample, sequenced in a study of blood T cell repertoires in COVID-19. Generated by immunoSEQ multiplex PCR, the TCRdb table keeps only in-frame clones and is missing some. The table has some 190,000 clones, over 75% seen once. Sequencing was carried out using peripheral blood. These receptors all come from a woman between 45 and 65 years old with acute or convalescent COVID-19.

This clone was found once. V is TRBV7-2 and J is TRBJ2-7; 9 bases line up with TRBD2. The V gene end was trimmed by 1 base and the J gene end by 6 bases; junction bases not matched to a gene: 7. This CDR3 contains 15 residues. Germline assignment: CDR1 SGHTA and CDR2 FQGNSA. The CDR3 DNA reads TGTGCCAGCAGCTTAGATTTGGCGGGAGGGATCGAGCAGTACTTC. It yields the protein CASSLDLAGGIEQYF.

The genes are TRBV10-2 and TRBJ1-2; D may be TRBD1 (6 bases). The length of the CDR3 is 15 residues. Germline CDR1 and CDR2: WSHSY and SAAADI. V was shortened by 0 bases and J by 3 bases, with 11 bases between the two germline ends. The CDR3 DNA reads TGCGCCAGCAGTGAGTCTGGACAGTTTGACTATGGCTACACCTTC. Its protein is CASSESGQFDYGYTF.

The gene calls are TRBV29-1 and TRBJ1-4; no clear D. Germline-derived CDR1 and CDR2 are SQVTM and ANQGSEA. V shed 4 bases and J shed 5 bases, with 11 bases lying between them. The CDR3 is made up of 13 amino acids. The CDR3 DNA reads as TGCAGCGTTGGCGGACTGCTCAATGAAAAACTGTTTTTT. Protein: CSVGGLLNEKLFF.

The genes are TRBV7-2 and TRBJ2-4; TRBD1 agrees at 11 bases. The junction had 3 bases not matched to a gene; V was cut back by 5 bases and J by 0 bases. Per the germline V gene, CDR1 is SGHTA and CDR2 is FQGNSA. The CDR3 loop spans 16 amino acids. CDR3 nucleotide sequence: TGTGCCAGCAGCCAGGACAGGGGGCGAGCCAAAAACATTCAGTACTTC. Translated: CASSQDRGRAKNIQYF. Supplemented by reference TRBV7-2 and TRBJ2-4, the full variable domain reads GAGVSQSPSNKVTEKGKDVELRCDPISGHTALYWYRQSLGQGLEFLIYFQGNSAPDKSGLPSDRFSAERTGGSVSTLTIQRTQQEDSAVYLCASSQDRGRAKNIQYFGAGTRLSVL.

The chain has TRBV19 and TRBJ2-3; perhaps TRBD2 as D (5 bases). V was trimmed by 8 bases and J by 0 bases, leaving 15 bases between them. Germline CDR1 and CDR2: LNHDA and SQIVND (reference sequence). The CDR3 covers 15 residues. The CDR3 loop reads CASRRTRSSTDTQYF. In DNA, the CDR3 is TGTGCCAGTCGAAGGACTCGCTCTAGCACAGATACGCAGTATTTT.

The chain carries TRBV10-3 and TRBJ1-2; D remains ambiguous. CDR3 length: 13 amino acids. V lost 0 bases, J lost 4 bases, and 6 bases lay in between. CDR1 is ENHRY and CDR2 is SYGVKD in the germline V gene. The DNA for the CDR3 is TGTGCCATCAGTGAGTCTATACTCTATGGCTACACCTTC. This translates into CAISESILYGYTF.

The J gene is TRBJ1-5, the V gene TRBV27; a weak D match, TRBD1 (5 bases). Germline V gene lookup returns CDR1 MNHEY and CDR2 SMNVEV (reference sequence). This CDR3 has 15 residues. The germline V and J ends were trimmed by 0 bases and 4 bases, with 10 bases remaining between them. For the CDR3, the DNA is TGTGCCAGCAGTTTATCTAGGGCAGGGAATCAGCCCCAGCATTTT. Its translation: CASSLSRAGNQPQHF.

The V call is TRBV7-2, the J call TRBJ2-7; TRBD1 matches 8 bases. Germline CDR1 reads SGHTA; CDR2 reads FQGNSA. The CDR3 covers 14 residues. The trim removed 6 bases at V and 0 bases at J, leaving 4 bases unmatched. The CDR3 loop is CASSSDRGSYEQYF. CDR3 DNA: TGTGCCAGCAGTTCCGACAGGGGCTCCTACGAGCAGTACTTC.

A remark on this clone: The identical CDR3 is also encoded by other nucleotide sequences in the sample. V and J are TRBV7-2 and TRBJ1-6; D is uncertain. Germline lookup yields CDR1 SGHTA and CDR2 FQGNSA. V gave up 4 bases and J gave up 7 bases, with 8 bases separating them. CDR3 length equals 13 residues. The CDR3 here is CASSSHRNSPLHF. The DNA of the CDR3 is TGTGCCAGCAGCTCGCACAGAAATTCACCCCTCCACTTT.

The V and J genes are TRBV5-4 and TRBJ2-5; the D gene is possibly TRBD2 (6 bases). Looked up from germline, CDR1 is SGHNT and CDR2 is YYREEE (reference sequence). V was trimmed by 3 bases and J by 2 bases, leaving 11 bases between them. The CDR3 is 14 residues long. The CDR3 DNA sequence: TGTGCCAGCAGCTCTGGGGGGTTTCAAGAGACCCAGTACTTC. Residues: CASSSGGFQETQYF. Looking up the rest from reference TRBV5-4 and TRBJ2-5 gives the full variable domain: ETGVTQSPTHLIKTRGQQVTLRCSSQSGHNTVSWYQQALGQGPQFIFQYYREEENGRGNFPPRFSGLQFPNYSSELNVNALELDDSALYLCASSSGGFQETQYFGPGTRLLVL.

The CDR3: CASIQGVANTGELFF. In nucleotides, the CDR3 is TGTGCCAGCATCCAGGGGGTAGCGAACACCGGGGAGCTGTTTTTT. The rearrangement uses TRBV2 and TRBJ2-2; 7 nucleotides align to TRBD1. This CDR3 has 15 residues. V lost 7 bases to trimming and J lost 0 bases; unmatched junction nucleotides: 5. The germline CDR1 and CDR2 sequences are SNHLY and FYNNEI.

The chain joins TRBV4-3 to TRBJ1-4, with D perhaps TRBD1 (5 bases). This CDR3 has 15 amino acids. Per germline, CDR1 LGHNA and CDR2 YSLEER. The germline V and J ends were trimmed by 4 bases and 8 bases, with 17 bases remaining between them. In nucleotides, the CDR3 is TGCGCCAGCAGCCCCCAGGGAGGCTCGGGGGAAAAACTGTTTTTT. This sequence encodes CASSPQGGSGEKLFF.

V is TRBV20-1 and J is TRBJ2-4; 8 nucleotides agree with TRBD1. The V gene end was trimmed by 3 bases and the J gene end by 0 bases; junction bases not matched to a gene: 10. CDR3 size: 17 residues. Germline V gives CDR1 DFQATT, CDR2 SNEGSKA (reference sequence). CDR3 nucleotides: TGCAGTGCTAGTTGGCGACAGGGGACCCTAGCCAAAAACATTCAGTACTTC. It encodes CSASWRQGTLAKNIQYF.

CDR3 DNA: TGTGCCAGCAGCCCTCCGGGACTAACCTACGAGCAGTACTTC. It is translated as CASSPPGLTYEQYF. The chain employs TRBV7-8 and TRBJ2-7; 7 bases are a match to TRBD2. Per the germline V gene, CDR1 is SGHVS and CDR2 is FQNEAQ. The CDR3 covers 14 residues. Unmatched junction bases numbered 6, after V lost 5 bases and J lost 2 bases.

V is TRBV5-4 and J is TRBJ2-1, with 13 bases lining up with TRBD2. With 4 bases clipped from V and 5 bases from J, the junction kept 6 bases outside the gene matches. In germline, CDR1 is SGHNT, CDR2 YYREEE (reference sequence). CDR3 length: 16 residues. The CDR3 reads CASSERLAGGNNEQFF. For the CDR3, the DNA is TGTGCCAGCAGCGAGAGACTAGCGGGGGGAAACAATGAGCAGTTCTTC.

This clone has only a few counts. The CDR3 loop reads CASSILITSGGNNEQFF. The CDR3 DNA sequence: TGTGCCAGTAGTATCCTAATCACTAGCGGGGGCAATAATGAGCAGTTCTTC. J is TRBJ2-1 and V is TRBV19; 11 positions agree with TRBD2. The trim removed 3 bases at V and 7 bases at J, leaving 11 bases unmatched. This CDR3 region has 17 residues. In germline, CDR1 is LNHDA, CDR2 SQIVND (reference sequence). Based on the CDR3 plus reference TRBV19 and TRBJ2-1, the full variable domain is DGGITQSPKYLFRKEGQNVTLSCEQNLNHDAMYWYRQDPGQGLRLIYYSQIVNDFQKGDIAEGYSVSREKKESFPLTVTSAQKNPTAFYLCASSILITSGGNNEQFFGPGTRLTVL.

This clone occurred once. The chain is built from TRBV6-6 and TRBJ2-4, with 7 bases aligning to TRBD1. This CDR3 contains 15 residues. Germline CDR1 reads MNHNY; CDR2 reads SVGAGI (reference sequence). V shed 6 bases, J shed 5 bases, and the junction held 10 bases outside the gene matches. This CDR3 reads CASRTLDRAENIQYF. The CDR3 bases are TGTGCCAGCAGAACGCTCGACAGGGCGGAAAACATTCAGTACTTC.

The chain recombines TRBV6-5 with TRBJ1-1; D is unclear. Trimming removed 0 bases at V and 7 bases at J, with 12 bases between. This CDR3 region has 14 residues. The germline V gene encodes CDR1 MNHEY and CDR2 SVGAGI. DNA for the CDR3: TGTGCCAGCAGTTACTCCCTCAGGCAGGTTGAAGCTTTCTTT. Translated: CASSYSLRQVEAFF.

The chain links TRBV7-2 to TRBJ1-5, with D perhaps TRBD1 (6 bases). Germline CDR1 SGHTA, CDR2 FQGNSA. The CDR3 has 16 residues. V lost 2 bases and J lost 6, with 17 bases in between. Here the CDR3 reads CASSLILAGGGQPQHF. The CDR3 DNA is TGTGCCAGCAGCTTAATTCTGGCGGGAGGGGGTCAGCCCCAGCATTTT.

The DNA of the CDR3 is TGTGCCAGCAGTCCCGGGACAGTGAACACTGAAGCTTTCTTT. This translates into CASSPGTVNTEAFF. This rearrangement joins TRBV9 to TRBJ1-1; TRBD1 matches 7 bases. The V and J ends lost 5 bases and 0 bases, in that order; junction bases with no gene match: 4. This CDR3 region has 14 residues. From germline, CDR1 is SGDLS and CDR2 YYNGEE.

The genes are TRBV29-1 and TRBJ2-7, with TRBD1 identical over 8 bases. The junction had 5 bases not matched to a gene; V was cut back by 2 bases and J by 2 bases. Germline values: CDR1 SQVTM, CDR2 ANQGSEA. The CDR3 spans 14 residues. Here the CDR3 DNA reads TGCAGCGTTGAACCGGACAGGGCCCCCTACGAGCAGTACTTC. Residues: CSVEPDRAPYEQYF.

The rearrangement links TRBV6-2 or TRBV6-3 to TRBJ1-5, with 8 bases that match TRBD1. The CDR3 covers 15 residues. Germline CDR1 is MNHEY and CDR2 is SVGEGT. V gave up 6 bases and J gave up 7 bases; unmatched junction bases: 11. The CDR3 DNA reads as TGTGCCAGCAGCCCCGACAGGGGTAGGGGACAGCCCCAGCATTTT. Protein sequence: CASSPDRGRGQPQHF.

The V and J genes are TRBV11-3 and TRBJ2-4, with D tentatively TRBD1 (6 bases). This CDR3 has 14 amino acids. Germline-derived CDR1 and CDR2 are SGHNT and YENEEA. The V end lost 1 base, the J end lost 5 bases, and 9 bases lay between the germline ends. CDR3 coding DNA: TGTGCCAGCAGCTTAGGAGGGGGTCAAAACATTCAGTACTTC. Its protein is CASSLGGGQNIQYF.

Here the CDR3 DNA reads TGTGCCAGCAGCTCTCCCGAACAGGGCCAGTATGAGCAGTTCTTC. It translates to CASSSPEQGQYEQFF. J is TRBJ2-1 and V is TRBV7-2; D is possibly TRBD1 (6 bases). Deletions cut 4 bases from V and 8 bases from J, with 18 bases between. The CDR3 sequence is 15 residues long. CDR1 SGHTA and CDR2 FQGNSA come from the germline V gene. The variable domain in full, completed from reference TRBV7-2 and TRBJ2-1, reads GAGVSQSPSNKVTEKGKDVELRCDPISGHTALYWYRQSLGQGLEFLIYFQGNSAPDKSGLPSDRFSAERTGGSVSTLTIQRTQQEDSAVYLCASSSPEQGQYEQFFGPGTRLTVL.

The chain carries TRBV3-1 (or the pseudogene TRBV3-2) and TRBJ2-1; maybe TRBD2 (6 bases). The V end was cut by 2 bases, the J end by 0 bases, with 11 bases between. There are 16 residues in the CDR3. Germline V gene lookup returns CDR1 LGHDT and CDR2 YNNKEL (reference sequence). The CDR3: CASSQYYGSSYNEQFF. The DNA for the CDR3 is TGTGCCAGCAGCCAATACTACGGGAGCTCCTACAATGAGCAGTTCTTC.

For this clone: Other nucleotide sequences in the sample specify the same CDR3. The genes are TRBV2 and TRBJ1-4; D gene unclear. V dropped 4 bases and J dropped 4 bases, with 7 bases sitting between them. The length of the CDR3 is 13 residues. From germline, CDR1 is SNHLY and CDR2 FYNNEI. Written as DNA, the CDR3 is TGTGCCAGCAGTGGGAGGGTTAATGAAAAACTGTTTTTT. Translating gives CASSGRVNEKLFF.

CDR3 sequence reads: CASSGPSGRSYNEQFF. CDR3 in DNA: TGTGCCAGCAGCGGCCCTAGCGGCCGCTCTTACAATGAGCAGTTCTTC. The chain uses TRBV9 and TRBJ2-1, with 7 bases lining up with TRBD2. Germline CDR1 SGDLS, CDR2 YYNGEE. The CDR3 has 16 residues. V lost 3 bases, J lost 4 bases, and 10 bases stayed unmatched.

The CDR3 spells CASSQGQGLYGYTF. DNA for the CDR3: TGCGCCAGCAGCCAGGGACAGGGCCTCTATGGCTACACCTTC. V is TRBV5-1 and J is TRBJ1-2, with TRBD1 matching over 9 bases. With 4 bases clipped from V and 4 bases from J, the junction kept 5 bases outside the gene matches. The germline gives CDR1 SGHRS, CDR2 YFSETQ. This CDR3 has 14 residues.

V and J are TRBV24-1 and TRBJ2-2; D not certain. The CDR3 runs 17 residues. V dropped 0 bases and J dropped 0 bases, with 10 bases sitting between them. Germline CDR1 is KGHDR and CDR2 is SFDVKD. The CDR3 here is CATSDLKSQANTGELFF. The CDR3 region has the DNA TGTGCCACCAGTGATTTGAAATCCCAGGCGAACACCGGGGAGCTGTTTTTT.